These T cell receptor beta chains were read from a single sample in a study of T-cell reconstitution after alpha-beta-depleted transplantation in children. Each CDR3 protein gets one entry after TCRdb re-called the PCR reads with MiXCR. The sample includes hundreds of thousands of distinct CDR3 sequences, 16% of them seen just once. The source material was PBMCs from the stem cell graft donor, sampled from the stem cell graft. These receptor sequences come from a human donor who donated a stem cell graft to a child with acute myeloid leukemia. Both conserved end residues are part of each CDR3. Fields, in order: J gene, V gene, D gene, clone size, CDR3 protein, CDR3 DNA. D genes are given only for firm matches. Only part of the rows carry a size: once, few, many, or a class if the clone is expanded.

TRBJ2-3 TRBV20-1 . many CSARDNRQAGRSTDTQYF TGCAGTGCTAGAGATAATCGACAGGCGGGCCGCTCCACAGATACGCAGTATTTT
TRBJ2-1 TRBV7-9 . few CASSLSTRGDEQFF TGTGCCAGCAGCTTAAGCACCAGGGGCGATGAGCAGTTCTTC
TRBJ1-1 TRBV5-1 TRBD1 . CASSTSGTGNTEAFF TGCGCCAGCAGCACATCCGGGACAGGGAACACTGAAGCTTTCTTT
TRBJ2-3 TRBV5-5 . many CASSLEQTSGDTQYF TGTGCCAGCAGCTTGGAGCAGACGTCAGGCGATACGCAGTATTTT
TRBJ1-2 TRBV7-2 . many CASSLVAAQYGYTF TGTGCCAGCAGCTTGGTGGCAGCACAGTATGGCTACACCTTC
TRBJ2-5 TRBV20-1 TRBD1 many CSIRQGPQETQYF TGCAGCATCAGACAGGGTCCCCAAGAGACCCAGTACTTC
TRBJ1-6 TRBV6-4 . . CASSDSWENSPLHF TGTGCCAGCAGTGATAGCTGGGAGAATTCACCCCTCCACTTT
TRBJ1-1 TRBV7-9 . few CASRDGATEAFF TGTGCCAGCAGGGATGGGGCCACTGAAGCTTTCTTT
TRBJ1-3 TRBV5-6 TRBD1 few CASSDTGGVDTIYF TGTGCCAGCAGCGACACAGGGGGCGTAGACACCATATATTTT
TRBJ2-7 TRBV29-1 TRBD2 many CSVASGRYEQYF TGCAGCGTTGCTAGCGGGCGCTACGAGCAGTACTTC
TRBJ2-1 TRBV20-1 . few CSARDEGSYNEQFF TGCAGTGCTAGAGATGAGGGGTCCTACAATGAGCAGTTCTTC
TRBJ2-3 TRBV5-5 TRBD2 . CASSLAGGTSSTDTQYF TGTGCCAGCAGCTTGGCCGGAGGGACTAGCAGCACAGATACGCAGTATTTT
TRBJ1-2 TRBV27 . . CASSSPADNYGYTF TGTGCCAGCAGTTCCCCGGCAGATAACTATGGCTACACCTTC
TRBJ1-5 TRBV10-3 . many CAITQGPGQPQHF TGTGCCATCACCCAGGGTCCGGGACAGCCCCAGCATTTT
TRBJ2-1 TRBV19 TRBD2 once CASREGKINEQFF TGTGCCAGCCGGGAGGGAAAAATCAATGAGCAGTTCTTC
TRBJ1-2 TRBV20-1 TRBD1 many CSAPSSGQGTHGYTF TGCAGTGCTCCTTCCTCCGGACAGGGAACACATGGCTACACCTTC
TRBJ2-3 TRBV24-1 TRBD2 . CATSDYRGGSDTQYF TGTGCCACCAGTGACTACCGGGGGGGCTCAGATACGCAGTATTTT
TRBJ1-6 TRBV7-2 . many CASSNYLDSYNSPLHF TGTGCCAGCAGCAACTACCTGGACAGTTATAATTCACCCCTCCACTTT
TRBJ2-3 TRBV12-3/TRBV12-4 . . CASSFETSSTDTQYF TGTGCCAGCAGTTTTGAGACATCTAGCACAGATACGCAGTATTTT
TRBJ2-3 TRBV20-1 . many CSAWGTRTYTSTDTQYF TGCAGTGCTTGGGGGACACGAACTTATACTAGCACAGATACGCAGTATTTT
TRBJ1-2 TRBV7-9 TRBD1 . CASSVTGVEGYTF TGTGCCAGCAGTGTGACAGGGGTTGAGGGCTACACCTTC
TRBJ1-1 TRBV6-5 . . CASSYRPSRPRGTEAFF TGTGCCAGCAGTTATCGGCCCAGTCGCCCCCGGGGCACTGAAGCTTTCTTT
TRBJ2-1 TRBV20-1 . . CSGGTARGLEFF TGCAGCGGGGGCACGGCTCGGGGCTTGGAGTTCTTC
TRBJ1-5 TRBV20-1 . many CSGSRGNNQPQHF TGCAGTGGTAGCAGGGGAAACAATCAGCCCCAGCATTTT
TRBJ1-1 TRBV7-2 . . CASSPRGTANTEAFF TGTGCCAGCAGCCCCCGAGGGACCGCGAACACTGAAGCTTTCTTT
TRBJ1-1 TRBV7-2 . few CASSLVSGLNTEAFF TGTGCCAGCAGCTTAGTATCTGGGCTCAACACTGAAGCTTTCTTT
TRBJ1-6 TRBV12-3/TRBV12-4 TRBD1 . CASSRDRVSSPLHF TGTGCCAGCAGTCGGGACAGGGTATCCTCACCCCTCCACTTT
TRBJ2-2 TRBV15 . many CATSGLVAGELFF TGTGCCACCAGCGGTTTAGTTGCCGGGGAGCTGTTTTTT
TRBJ2-7 TRBV20-1 . many CSARSRQGGYEQYF TGCAGTGCTAGAAGTCGTCAGGGGGGCTACGAGCAGTACTTC
TRBJ1-6 TRBV2 . few CASSEVRGNSPLHF TGTGCCAGCAGTGAGGTCAGGGGAAATTCACCCCTCCACTTT
TRBJ2-7 TRBV20-1 . many CSARDTDTYEQYF TGCAGTGCTAGAGATACGGACACCTACGAGCAGTACTTC
TRBJ1-2 TRBV20-1 . many CSASRDTKEGYTF TGCAGTGCTTCCCGGGACACAAAGGAGGGCTACACCTTC